The rows below give T cell receptor beta chains drawn from one sample of a study of T cells expressing NK-cell markers. TCRdb reprocessed the 5' RACE reads and keeps a single row for each CDR3 protein, giving no DNA. This table holds about 190,000 distinct CDR3 sequences. Input material: blood T cells: a sorted CD56 or NKG2C T cell subset, CD4+ or CD8+ T cells, or bulk PBMC T cells (not recorded which). These receptors originate from a man aged 18-75 years in good health. Each CDR3 is given with its conserved first and last residue.

>TRBV27|TRBJ2-7
CASSLLTGGMYEQYF
>TRBV12-3/TRBV12-4|TRBJ2-3
CASSLESVTTDTQYF
>TRBV24-1|TRBJ2-3
CATSDYGTTSSTDTQYF
>TRBV20-1|TRBJ2-4
CSARATGQQRIQYF
>TRBV13|TRBJ2-5
CASSRTGLPETQYF
>TRBV6-5|TRBJ1-1
CASSYLGSLNTEAFF
>TRBV28|TRBJ2-7
CASRGIRDSSYEQYF
>TRBV6-1|TRBJ1-2
CASSQAPVDGYTF
>TRBV4-2|TRBJ2-2
CASSQEGLAGVLNTGELFF
>TRBV6-1|TRBJ2-3
CASSQTGLSHTDTQYF
>TRBV5-6|TRBJ1-2
CASSFLGNNYGYTF
>TRBV12-3/TRBV12-4|TRBJ1-1
CASSLTGIWTEAFF
>TRBV27|TRBJ2-1
CASSVTSGGYNEQFF
>TRBV5-1|TRBJ1-1
CASSQGPYAMNTEAFF
>TRBV6-1|TRBJ1-6
CASRRREGTSSPLHF